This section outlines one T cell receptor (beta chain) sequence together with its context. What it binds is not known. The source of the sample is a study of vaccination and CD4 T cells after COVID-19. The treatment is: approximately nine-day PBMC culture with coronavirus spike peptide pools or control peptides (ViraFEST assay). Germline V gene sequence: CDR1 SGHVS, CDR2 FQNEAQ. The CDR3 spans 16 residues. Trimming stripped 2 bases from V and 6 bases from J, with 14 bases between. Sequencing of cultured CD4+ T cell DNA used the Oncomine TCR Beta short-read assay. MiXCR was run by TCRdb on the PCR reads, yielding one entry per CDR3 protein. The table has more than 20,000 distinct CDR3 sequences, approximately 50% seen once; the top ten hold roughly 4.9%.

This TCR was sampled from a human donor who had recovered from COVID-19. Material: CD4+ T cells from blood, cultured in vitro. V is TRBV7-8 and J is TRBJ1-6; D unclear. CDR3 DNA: TGTGCCAGCAGCTTAAGGACCTTCGGACGTAATTCACCCCTCCACTTT. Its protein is CASSLRTFGRNSPLHF.